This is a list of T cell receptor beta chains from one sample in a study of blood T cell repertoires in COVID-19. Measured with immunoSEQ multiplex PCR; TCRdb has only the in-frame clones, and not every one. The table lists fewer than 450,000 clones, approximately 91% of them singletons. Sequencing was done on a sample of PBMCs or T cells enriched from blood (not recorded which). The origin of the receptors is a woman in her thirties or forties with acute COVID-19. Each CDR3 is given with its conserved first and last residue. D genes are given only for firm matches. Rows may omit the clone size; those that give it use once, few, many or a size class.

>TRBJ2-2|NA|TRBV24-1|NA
CATSGRQTGNTGELFF
TGTGCCACCAGCGGGCGCCAGACAGGGAACACCGGGGAGCTGTTTTTT
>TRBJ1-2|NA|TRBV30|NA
CAWSPLGLYGYTF
TGTGCCTGGAGCCCCCTGGGCCTCTATGGCTACACCTTC
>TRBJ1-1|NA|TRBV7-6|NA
CASSQTEVTEAFF
TGTGCCAGCAGCCAAACCGAGGTTACTGAAGCTTTCTTT
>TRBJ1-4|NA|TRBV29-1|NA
CSVEDPWQGALKLFF
TGCAGCGTTGAAGATCCTTGGCAGGGCGCTCTAAAACTGTTTTTT
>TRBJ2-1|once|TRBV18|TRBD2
CASSPLDGGAGEQFF
TGTGCCAGCTCACCACTTGACGGGGGGGCCGGTGAGCAGTTCTTC
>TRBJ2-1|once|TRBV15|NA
CATSRDPGISYNEQFF
TGTGCCACCAGCAGAGACCCGGGGATCTCCTACAATGAGCAGTTCTTC
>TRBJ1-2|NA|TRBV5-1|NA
CASSLGGDTYGYTF
TGCGCCAGCAGCTTGGGTGGGGACACCTATGGCTACACCTTC
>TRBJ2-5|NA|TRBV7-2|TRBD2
CASSQELAGGVETQYF
TGTGCCAGCAGCCAAGAATTAGCGGGGGGCGTCGAGACCCAGTACTTC
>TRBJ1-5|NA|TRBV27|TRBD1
CASSWTGTGGGQPQHF
TGTGCCAGCAGTTGGACCGGGACAGGGGGGGGTCAGCCCCAGCATTTT
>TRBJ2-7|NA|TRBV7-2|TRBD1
CASSPDRGASYEQYF
TGTGCCAGCAGCCCGGACAGGGGGGCCTCCTACGAGCAGTACTTC
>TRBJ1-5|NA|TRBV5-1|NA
CASSLGAADQPQHF
TGCGCCAGCAGCTTGGGTGCGGCTGATCAGCCCCAGCATTTT
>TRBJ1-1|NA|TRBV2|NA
CASSPGSFMNTEAFF
TGTGCCAGCAGTCCGGGTTCCTTCATGAACACTGAAGCTTTCTTT
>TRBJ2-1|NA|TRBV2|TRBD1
CASKGAARQGLGEQFF
TGTGCCAGCAAAGGTGCGGCGAGACAGGGGTTGGGCGAGCAGTTCTTC
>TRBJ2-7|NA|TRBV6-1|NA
CASSEGARYEQYF
TGTGCCAGCAGTGAGGGGGCGCGGTACGAGCAGTACTTC
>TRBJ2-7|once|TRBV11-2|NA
CASSLELQGTYEQYF
TGTGCCAGCAGCTTAGAACTACAGGGTACCTACGAGCAGTACTTC
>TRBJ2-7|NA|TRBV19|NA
CASSIEGGYEQYF
TGTGCCAGTAGTATAGAAGGCGGATACGAGCAGTACTTC
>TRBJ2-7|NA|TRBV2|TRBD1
CASHGPGQGAYEQYF
TGTGCCAGTCACGGACCGGGACAGGGGGCTTACGAGCAGTACTTC
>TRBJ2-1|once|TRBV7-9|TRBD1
CASSQGDRVNEQFF
TGTGCCAGCAGCCAAGGGGACAGGGTCAATGAGCAGTTCTTC
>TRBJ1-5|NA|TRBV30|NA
CAWSHDSSNQPQHF
TGTGCCTGGAGTCATGACAGCTCCAATCAGCCCCAGCATTTT
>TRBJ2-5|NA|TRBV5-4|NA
CASSLETEQETQYF
TGTGCCAGCAGCTTGGAAACAGAACAAGAGACCCAGTACTTC
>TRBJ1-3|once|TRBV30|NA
CAWSVRRGDGNTIYF
TGTGCCTGGAGTGTACGCAGGGGCGACGGAAACACCATATATTTT
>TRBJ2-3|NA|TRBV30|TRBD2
CAWSVGLGEFADTQYF
TGTGCCTGGAGTGTGGGACTAGGAGAATTCGCAGATACGCAGTATTTT
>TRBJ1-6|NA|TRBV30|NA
CACLSTAGNYFNNSPLHF
TGTGCCTGTTTGTCGACAGCGGGAAATTATTTTAATAATTCACCCCTCCACTTT
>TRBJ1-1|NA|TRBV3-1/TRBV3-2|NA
CASSQGQVTEAFF
TGTGCCAGCAGCCAAGGGCAGGTGACTGAAGCTTTCTTT
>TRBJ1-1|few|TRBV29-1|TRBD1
CSVTGTAGTEAFF
TGCAGCGTAACCGGGACAGCTGGGACTGAAGCTTTCTTT
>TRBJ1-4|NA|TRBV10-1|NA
CASSEQAGVGNEKLFF
TGCGCCAGCAGTGAACAAGCAGGGGTGGGGAATGAAAAACTGTTTTTT
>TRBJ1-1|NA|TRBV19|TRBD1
CASSMVAGTAEAFF
TGTGCCAGTAGTATGGTAGCCGGGACAGCAGAAGCTTTCTTT
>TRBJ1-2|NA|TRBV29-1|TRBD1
CSVRDSTNYGYTF
TGCAGCGTTCGGGACAGCACTAACTATGGCTACACCTTC
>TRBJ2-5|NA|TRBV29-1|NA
CSVPQGPSETQYF
TGCAGCGTACCACAGGGTCCTTCAGAGACCCAGTACTTC
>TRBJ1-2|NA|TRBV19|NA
CASSLDSRNNYGYTF
TGTGCCAGTAGTCTGGACAGCAGAAATAACTATGGCTACACCTTC
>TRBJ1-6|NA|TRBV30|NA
CAWKVSQDSPLHF
TGTGCCTGGAAGGTCTCGCAGGATTCACCCCTCCACTTT